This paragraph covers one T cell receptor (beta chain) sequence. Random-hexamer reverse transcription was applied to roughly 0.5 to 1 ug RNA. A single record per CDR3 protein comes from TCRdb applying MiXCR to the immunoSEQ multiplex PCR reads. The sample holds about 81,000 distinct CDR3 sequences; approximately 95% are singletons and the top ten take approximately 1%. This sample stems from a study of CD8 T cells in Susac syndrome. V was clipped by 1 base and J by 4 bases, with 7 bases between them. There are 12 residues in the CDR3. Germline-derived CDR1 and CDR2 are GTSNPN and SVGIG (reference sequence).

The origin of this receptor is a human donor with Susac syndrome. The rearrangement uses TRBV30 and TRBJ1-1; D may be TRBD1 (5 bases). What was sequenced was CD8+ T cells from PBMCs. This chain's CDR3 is CAWSAGTTEAFF. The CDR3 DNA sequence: TGTGCCTGGAGTGCAGGGACCACTGAAGCTTTCTTT.